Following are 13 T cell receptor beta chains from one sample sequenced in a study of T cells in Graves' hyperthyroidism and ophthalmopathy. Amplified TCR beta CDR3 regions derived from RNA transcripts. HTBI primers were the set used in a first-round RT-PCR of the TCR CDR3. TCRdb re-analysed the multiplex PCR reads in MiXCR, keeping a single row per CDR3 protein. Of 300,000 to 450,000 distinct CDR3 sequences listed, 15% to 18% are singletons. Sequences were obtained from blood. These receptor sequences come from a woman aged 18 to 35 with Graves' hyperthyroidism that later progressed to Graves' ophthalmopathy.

The CDR3 DNA is TGTGCCAGCAGCCAATGGCGACTAGCGGGAGGGTCAAGCACAGATACGCAGTATTTT. It encodes CASSQWRLAGGSSTDTQYF. This sequence joins TRBV4-2 and TRBJ2-3, with 14 bases matching TRBD2. Germline V gene lookup returns CDR1 LGHNA and CDR2 YNFKEQ. This CDR3 comprises 19 residues. V dropped 2 bases and J dropped 0; count of bases not matched to a gene: 7.

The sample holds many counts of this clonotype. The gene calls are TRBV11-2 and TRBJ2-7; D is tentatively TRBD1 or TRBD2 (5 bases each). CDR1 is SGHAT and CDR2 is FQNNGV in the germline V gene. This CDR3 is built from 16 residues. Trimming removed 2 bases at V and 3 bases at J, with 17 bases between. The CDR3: CASSLLGERVFYEQYF. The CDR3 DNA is TGTGCCAGCAGCTTATTGGGGGAAAGGGTTTTCTACGAGCAGTACTTC.

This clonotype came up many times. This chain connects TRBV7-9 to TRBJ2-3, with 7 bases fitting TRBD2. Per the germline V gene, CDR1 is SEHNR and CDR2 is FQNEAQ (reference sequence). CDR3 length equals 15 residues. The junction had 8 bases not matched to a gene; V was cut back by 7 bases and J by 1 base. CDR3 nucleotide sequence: TGTGCCAGCAACGAAGCGGGGAGGGGCACAGATACGCAGTATTTT. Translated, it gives CASNEAGRGTDTQYF.

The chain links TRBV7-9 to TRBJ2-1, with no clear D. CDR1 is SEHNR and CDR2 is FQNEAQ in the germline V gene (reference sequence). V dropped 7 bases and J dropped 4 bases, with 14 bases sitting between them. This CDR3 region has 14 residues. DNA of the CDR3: TGTGCCAGCAACGTCAGTCGGTGGTACAATGAGCAGTTCTTC. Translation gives CASNVSRWYNEQFF.

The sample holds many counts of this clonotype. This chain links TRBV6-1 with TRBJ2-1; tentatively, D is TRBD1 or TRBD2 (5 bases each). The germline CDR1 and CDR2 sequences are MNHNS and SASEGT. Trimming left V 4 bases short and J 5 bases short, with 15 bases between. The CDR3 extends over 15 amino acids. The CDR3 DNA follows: TGTGCCAGCAGTGTTAGGGACCGGACGAACAATGAGCAGTTCTTC. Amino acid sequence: CASSVRDRTNNEQFF.

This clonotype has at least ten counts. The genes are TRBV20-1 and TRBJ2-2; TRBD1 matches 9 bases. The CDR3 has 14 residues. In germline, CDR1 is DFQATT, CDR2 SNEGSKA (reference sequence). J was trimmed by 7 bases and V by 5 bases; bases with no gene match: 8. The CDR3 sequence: CSAVTQGANGELFF. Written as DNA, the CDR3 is TGCAGTGCTGTAACACAGGGGGCAAACGGGGAGCTGTTTTTT.

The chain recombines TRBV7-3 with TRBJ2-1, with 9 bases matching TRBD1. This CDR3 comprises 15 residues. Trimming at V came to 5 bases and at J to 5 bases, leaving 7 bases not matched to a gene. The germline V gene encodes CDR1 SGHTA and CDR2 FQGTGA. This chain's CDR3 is CASSPLDRGNNEQFF. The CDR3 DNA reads TGTGCCAGCAGCCCCTTGGACAGGGGAAACAATGAGCAGTTCTTC.

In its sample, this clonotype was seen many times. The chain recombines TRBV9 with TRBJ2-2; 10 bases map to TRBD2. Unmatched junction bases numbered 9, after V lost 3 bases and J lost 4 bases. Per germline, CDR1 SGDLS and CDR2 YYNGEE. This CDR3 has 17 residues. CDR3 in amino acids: CASSERGVAGGTGELFF. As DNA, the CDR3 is TGTGCCAGCAGCGAAAGGGGAGTAGCGGGGGGCACCGGGGAGCTGTTTTTT. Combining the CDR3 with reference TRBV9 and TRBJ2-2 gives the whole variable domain DSGVTQTPKHLITATGQRVTLRCSPRSGDLSVYWYQQSLDQGLQFLIQYYNGEERAKGNILERFSAQQFPDLHSELNLSSLELGDSALYFCASSERGVAGGTGELFFGEGSRLTVL.

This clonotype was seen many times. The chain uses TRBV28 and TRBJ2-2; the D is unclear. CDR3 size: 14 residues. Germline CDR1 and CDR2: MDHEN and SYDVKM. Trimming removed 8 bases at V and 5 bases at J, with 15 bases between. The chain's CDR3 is CASGDARVTGELFF. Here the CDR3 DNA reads TGTGCCAGCGGCGACGCAAGGGTAACCGGGGAGCTGTTTTTT.

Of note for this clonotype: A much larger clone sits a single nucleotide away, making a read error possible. The chain's CDR3 is CASSSGKSQPQHF. CDR3 in DNA: TGCGCCAGCAGCTCCGGAAAGTCTCAGCCCCAGCATTTT. The gene calls are TRBV5-1 and TRBJ1-5; D is unresolved. The germline V gene has CDR1 SGHRS and CDR2 YFSETQ. The CDR3 contains 13 residues. V was shortened by 3 bases and J by 6 bases, with 10 bases between the two germline ends.

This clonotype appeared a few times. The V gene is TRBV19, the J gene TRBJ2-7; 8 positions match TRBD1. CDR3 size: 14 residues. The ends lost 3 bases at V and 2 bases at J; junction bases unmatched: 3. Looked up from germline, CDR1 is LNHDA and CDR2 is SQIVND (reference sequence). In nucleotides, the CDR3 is TGTGCCAGTAGTATCCAGGGACAGGCCTACGAGCAGTACTTC. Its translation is CASSIQGQAYEQYF.

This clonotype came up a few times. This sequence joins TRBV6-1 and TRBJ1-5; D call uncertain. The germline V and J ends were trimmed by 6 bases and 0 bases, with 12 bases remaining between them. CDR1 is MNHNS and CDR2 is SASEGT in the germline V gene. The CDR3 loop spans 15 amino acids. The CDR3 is CASRDWSYSNQPQHF. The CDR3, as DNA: TGTGCCAGCAGGGATTGGTCTTATAGCAATCAGCCCCAGCATTTT.

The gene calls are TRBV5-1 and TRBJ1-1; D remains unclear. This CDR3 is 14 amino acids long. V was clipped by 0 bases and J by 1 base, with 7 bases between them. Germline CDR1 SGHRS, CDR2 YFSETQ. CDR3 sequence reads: CASSLDGANTEAFF. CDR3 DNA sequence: TGCGCCAGCAGCTTGGACGGTGCGAACACTGAAGCTTTCTTT.